These 10 T cell receptor beta chains share one sample of origin, sequenced in a study of T cells in Graves' hyperthyroidism and ophthalmopathy (dated by TCRdb to between 2018 and 2021). Library preparation employed multiplex PCR. Sequenced on an Illumina HiSeq 2000. Amplification of TCR beta CDR3 regions was carried out from RNA transcripts. A first-round RT-PCR of the TCR CDR3 used the HTBI primer set with the Qiagen OneStep RT-PCR kit. TCRdb redid the processing of the public reads, applying fastp at Q25 and MiXCR, and retained in-frame beta chains. A single entry per CDR3 protein holds the most common genes and DNA from its merged rows. A total of roughly 740,000 distinct CDR3 sequences appear in this sample, 16% of them only once. The top ten hold approximately 8.4% of the sample. The sample consisted of blood. The receptors stem from a man aged 18 to 30 with Graves' hyperthyroidism.

The gene calls are TRBV12-3 or TRBV12-4 and TRBJ1-5; D possibly corresponds to TRBD1 (6 bases). CDR3 size: 14 residues. V gave up 6 bases and J gave up 3 bases, with 12 bases separating them. DNA for the CDR3: TGTGCCAGCAGCCATGACAGGATCAATCAGCCCCAGCATTTT. It translates to CASSHDRINQPQHF.

In its sample, this clonotype was seen a few times. The genes are TRBV7-9 and TRBJ2-7; D gene unclear. Trimming removed 2 bases from V and 6 bases from J, with 8 bases in between. Germline assignment: CDR1 SEHNR and CDR2 FQNEAQ (reference sequence). CDR3 length equals 12 residues. CDR3 residues: CASSLRTLEQYF. As DNA, the CDR3 is TGTGCCAGCAGCTTACGAACCCTCGAGCAGTACTTC. The full variable domain, completed using reference TRBV7-9 and TRBJ2-7, is DTGVSQNPRHKITKRGQNVTFRCDPISEHNRLYWYRQTLGQGPEFLTYFQNEAQLEKSRLLSDRFSAERPKGSFSTLEIQRTEQGDSAMYLCASSLRTLEQYFGPGTRLTVT.

J is TRBJ1-1 and V is TRBV27, with TRBD1 identical over 8 bases. This CDR3 spans 16 amino acids. Germline assignment: CDR1 MNHEY and CDR2 SMNVEV (reference sequence). The J segment lost 0 bases and the V segment lost 6 bases, leaving 9 bases of the junction unmatched. DNA for the CDR3: TGTGCCAGCAGCTTAGCCCGGACAGGGTTGAACACTGAAGCTTTCTTT. Encoded protein: CASSLARTGLNTEAFF.

This clonotype came up many times. V and J are TRBV2 and TRBJ2-4; D is ambiguous. CDR1 is SNHLY and CDR2 is FYNNEI in the germline V gene. This CDR3 contains 13 residues. V lost 6 bases and J 3 bases, leaving 9 bases between the germline ends. Written as DNA, the CDR3 is TGTGCCAGCAGGGAGATGAACAAAAACATTCAGTACTTC. It yields the protein CASREMNKNIQYF.

With regard to this clonotype: A read error is possible here, since a much larger clone lies one base away. The gene calls are TRBV12-3 or TRBV12-4 and TRBJ2-1; tentatively, D is TRBD2 (5 bases). The CDR3 length is 13 residues. The V and J ends lost 10 bases and 7 bases respectively, with 17 bases between them. The CDR3 sequence is CANSLEGRNEQFF. CDR3 in DNA: TGTGCCAACAGCTTAGAGGGCCGTAATGAGCAGTTCTTC.

The chain links TRBV15 to TRBJ2-5, with D possibly being TRBD2 (5 bases). Trimming shortened V by 4 bases and J by 2 bases, and 17 bases separated the two germline ends. The CDR3 totals 16 residues. The germline V gene has CDR1 LNHNV and CDR2 YYDKDF (reference sequence). The CDR3 DNA reads as TGTGCCACCAGCAAGCACATCGGGAAGACGCAAGAGACCCAGTACTTC. Translating it yields CATSKHIGKTQETQYF.

This clonotype was picked up a small number of times. This chain uses TRBV20-1 with TRBJ2-1; no definite D call. CDR1 is DFQATT and CDR2 is SNEGSKA in the germline V gene (reference sequence). V dropped 3 bases and J dropped 6 bases, with 12 bases sitting between them. CDR3 length equals 13 residues. The CDR3 protein is CSASSRRGNEQFF. CDR3 DNA sequence: TGCAGTGCTAGTTCAAGAAGAGGCAATGAGCAGTTCTTC.

This clonotype was picked up a small number of times. The chain has TRBV9 and TRBJ2-5; TRBD2 aligns across 11 bases. Germline CDR1 is SGDLS and CDR2 is YYNGEE. This CDR3 is built from 16 residues. V lost 3 bases and J lost 4; bases outside the gene matches: 8. Written as DNA, the CDR3 is TGTGCCAGCAGCGACAATAGCGGGAGGGCCCTAGAGACCCAGTACTTC. Translation gives CASSDNSGRALETQYF.

The CDR3 DNA follows: TGTGCCAGCAGCTTAGACAACAGGGGGACTGAAGCTTTCTTT. Protein: CASSLDNRGTEAFF. This chain uses TRBV11-3 with TRBJ1-1; 8 bases line up with TRBD1. The length of the CDR3 is 14 residues. The junction had 2 bases not matched to a gene; V was cut back by 0 bases and J by 5 bases. The germline V gene has CDR1 SGHNT and CDR2 YENEEA. Variable domain in full (rest from reference TRBV11-3 and TRBJ1-1): EAGVVQSPRYKIIEKKQPVAFWCNPISGHNTLYWYLQNLGQGPELLIRYENEEAVDDSQLPKDRFSAERLKGVDSTLKIQPAELGDSAVYLCASSLDNRGTEAFFGQGTRLTVV.

This clonotype is a singleton in its sample. The chain combines TRBV7-9 with TRBJ2-1; possibly TRBD2 for D (5 bases). This CDR3 contains 16 residues. Germline lookup yields CDR1 SEHNR and CDR2 FQNEAQ (reference sequence). Trimming shortened V by 1 base and J by 0 bases, and 10 bases separated the two germline ends. The CDR3 here is CASSLGTRSSYNEQFF. The CDR3 DNA reads as TGTGCCAGCAGCTTAGGGACTCGAAGCTCCTACAATGAGCAGTTCTTC.